This entry is about one T cell receptor beta chain. Its matching antigen is unknown. Some clones are missing from TCRdb's copy, which holds only in-frame ones; the method was immunoSEQ multiplex PCR. The table lists about 54,000 clones, about 80% of them singletons. The source of the sample is a study of a mutant IDH1 vaccine in newly diagnosed glioma. Findings of the study overall: Changes to the top peripheral T cell clonotypes appeared unrelated to pseudoprogression.

Time point given: week 23, last vaccination. Topical imiquimod was applied with each vaccine dose, which held 300 ug of mutant IDH1 20-mer peptide. Trimming shortened V by 3 bases and J by 0 bases, and 13 bases separated the two germline ends. The CDR3 contains 15 residues. Germline V gene lookup returns CDR1 SGHNT and CDR2 YYREEE (reference sequence). The specimen comprised PBMCs, sampled from a glioma patient whose treatment included an IDH1 peptide vaccine. The sequence came from a man aged 35 to 55 with glioma. This chain uses TRBV5-4 with TRBJ2-7; D uncertain. The CDR3 here is CASSSKSRSSYEQYF. CDR3 DNA sequence: TGTGCCAGCAGCTCGAAAAGCAGGAGCTCCTACGAGCAGTACTTC.